This entry concerns a single TCR beta chain. The antigen this receptor binds is unknown. No base qualities exist here, and no much larger clone lies one base off it. Without any cell sorting, total RNA and DNA were extracted together from around 18-30 mg of bulk tissue using the AllPrep DNA/RNA mini kit. Between late 2015 and 2016, a few patients in China with histopathologically diagnosed primary liver carcinoma had surgical resection. Chronic HBV infection was present in the patients, and the patients were treatment-naive at sampling. Each tumor was sampled at five spatially separated regions: the tumor centre plus the superior, inferior, left-lateral and right-lateral poles. Histological examination found more than 85% viable tumor cells in every tumor sample. Pieces of fresh tumor and adjacent tissue were cut in half, with one half kept in RNAlater at -80 degrees C and the other half sent for histology.

This specimen belongs to a study of tumor-infiltrating lymphocytes in primary liver carcinoma (dated by TCRdb to about 2017). Regarding the research as a whole: The five patients, three men and two women aged 30 to 69 years, had hepatocellular carcinoma (four) or combined HCC and intrahepatic cholangiocarcinoma (one). Tumors of the five patients were stage T1-T3 N0M0 with maximum diameters of roughly 4 to 11 cm. Roughly 3.5 to 7.5 million productive TCRbeta reads were obtained per sample, and no significant difference in read depth was found between tissue types. TCRbeta repertoire sequencing, expression microarrays and whole-exome sequencing were combined in the study across five regions of each liver tumor, with adjacent normal tissue and blood also included. A total of approximately 35 specimens from 5 patients underwent TCRbeta repertoire sequencing, comprising 25 tumor regions, 5 adjacent noncancerous liver tissues and 5 peripheral blood samples. To link TCRbeta repertoire diversity to the local molecular phenotype, the roughly 23 tumor region samples were profiled with Agilent mRNA microarrays. Reproducibility between technical replicate repertoires was high, with correlation coefficients above 0.95 and mean shared-clone rates about 0.9. Broad study findings and their caveats: Because the samples were bulk and unsorted, CD4+ and CD8+ T cell repertoires could not be compared. Repertoire overlap was higher between tumor regions (mean about 36%) than tumor-adjacent (17%) or tumor-blood (approximately 15%) pairs, consistent with antigen-driven expansion. Only four or five patients were included in the study, and the authors note that the findings should be validated in a larger study. A significantly larger repertoire fraction was made up by the top 250 clones in tumors than in blood (p = 0.039). Just about 7-25% of top clones turned up in all five regions of a tumor, which suggests spatial heterogeneity among tumor-infiltrating T cells. Only the TCR beta chain was sequenced, which likely underestimates true repertoire diversity because unpaired alpha chains were not captured.

TCRbeta-specific cDNA was reverse-transcribed from around 0.45 ug total RNA using a constant-region primer and ProtoScript II reverse transcriptase. TCRbeta libraries were built with three nested multiplex PCR rounds, a slightly modified ARM-PCR procedure. Multiplex TRBV1-TRBV30 forward primers and a Cbeta reverse primer were used in the first two PCR rounds, each of which was run for 10 to 11 cycles. Sample barcodes and Illumina adapters were attached in a final 25-cycle PCR using Deep VentR polymerase. Amplicons of 200-500 bp were gel-purified with a QIAquick gel extraction kit before sequencing. TCRbeta amplicons were sequenced on an Illumina HiSeq 2500 with 250-bp paired-end reads. The original pipeline was this. Quality trimming of reads was performed with Trimmomatic v0.33, and paired reads were merged with FLASH v1.2.11 so that full CDR3 sequences could be recovered. MiGEC v1.2.1b assigned V, D and J germline segments to the rearranged TCRbeta sequences. Clonotype statistics, along with Shannon-Wiener diversity indices, were calculated using VDJtools v1.0.0. Except for diversity analysis, only each sample's 250 most abundant clonotypes were used in subsequent analyses to reduce sampling bias. TCRdb ran its own pipeline on the public reads, namely fastp trimming at Q25 and MiXCR clone calling, and kept in-frame beta chains. Under each unique CDR3 protein, matching rows form one entry showing the most common genes and DNA. The V and J calls were not made by the authors but by TCRdb's processing. The sample includes about 210,000 distinct CDR3 sequences, with over 80% observed a single time. Together, the top ten hold about a sixth of the sample.

The germline ends are 12 bases apart after V is trimmed by 8 bases and J by 5 bases. For CDR1 and CDR2, the germline V gene lists MNHNS and SASEGT. The CDR3 numbers 12 residues from cysteine through phenylalanine. Only the CDR3 DNA is retained, 36 bases long and in frame from the first base. In this chain, TRBV6-1 is recombined with TRBJ1-1; no D gene is confidently identified. Sequencing was performed on tumor tissue from primary liver carcinoma. The sequence was collected from a man aged 35 to 55 with primary liver carcinoma and hepatitis B virus infection. The CDR3 protein sequence reads: CASLLRATEAFF. The nucleotides are TGTGCCAGCTTGCTGAGGGCAACTGAAGCTTTCTTT.